This T cell receptor (beta chain) was found in a study of response to subunit inactivated influenza vaccine. Study-wide points: Every seasonal influenza vaccination brings in few new T cells, the authors suggested.

Turning to this clonotype: Antigen specificity is unknown.

The V end lost 0 bases, the J end lost 4 bases, and 16 bases lay between the germline ends. This CDR3 comprises 16 residues. Germline CDR1 is SGHAT and CDR2 is FQNNGV. MiXCR, run by TCRdb on the RT-PCR reads, gives a single entry per CDR3 protein. The sample yields hundreds of thousands of distinct CDR3 sequences, over 9.5% seen once. Source: PBMCs from blood, taken on the day of vaccination. The receptor comes from a man aged 50 or older who received an inactivated influenza vaccine. The chain employs TRBV11-2 and TRBJ2-7; perhaps TRBD2 as D (5 bases). CDR3 loop: CASSLEAGLNFYEQYF. CDR3 nucleotide sequence: TGTGCCAGCAGCTTAGAGGCCGGACTCAACTTTTACGAGCAGTACTTC.